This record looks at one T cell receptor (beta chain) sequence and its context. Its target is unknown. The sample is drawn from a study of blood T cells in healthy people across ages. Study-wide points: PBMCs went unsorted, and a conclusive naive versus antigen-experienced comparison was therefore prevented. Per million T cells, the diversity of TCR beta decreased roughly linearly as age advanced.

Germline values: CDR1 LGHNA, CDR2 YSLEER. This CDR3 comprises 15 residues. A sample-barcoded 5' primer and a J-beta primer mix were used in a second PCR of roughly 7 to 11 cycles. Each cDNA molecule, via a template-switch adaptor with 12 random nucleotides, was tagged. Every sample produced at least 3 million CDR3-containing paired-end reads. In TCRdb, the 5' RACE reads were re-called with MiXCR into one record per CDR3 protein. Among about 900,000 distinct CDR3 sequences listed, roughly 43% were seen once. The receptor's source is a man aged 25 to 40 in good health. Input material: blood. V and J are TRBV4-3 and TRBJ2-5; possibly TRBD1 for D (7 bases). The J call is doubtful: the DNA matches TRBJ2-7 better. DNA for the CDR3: TGCGCCAGCAGCCAAGGGTCCAGGGGGGTTTCCGAGCAGTACTTC. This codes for CASSQGSRGVSEQYF.